This entry concerns a single T cell receptor (beta chain). The antigen is not known. A much bigger clone sits one base away, suggesting this may be a read error. Amplified TCR beta CDR3 regions derived from RNA transcripts. When the TCR CDR3 underwent first-round RT-PCR, the HTBI primer set was used. One entry per CDR3 protein results from TCRdb running MiXCR on the multiplex PCR reads. This sample has over 500,000 distinct CDR3 sequences, with around 15% found just once. The CDR3 totals 14 residues. These data come from a study of T cells in Graves' hyperthyroidism and ophthalmopathy. General observations from the study: Expanded thyroid clonotypes (above 0.001) were mostly also found in blood.

Clinicians diagnosed patients from clinical symptoms, serum thyroxine and TRAb, thyroid ultrasound and orbital computed tomography. The receptor was isolated from a woman aged 25 to 39 with Graves' ophthalmopathy. The specimen was blood. This chain uses TRBV12-3 or TRBV12-4 with TRBJ1-2; 11 bases are a match to TRBD1. The CDR3 here is CASSPGQGDYDYTF. CDR3 bases: TGTGCCAGCAGTCCGGGACAGGGGGACTATGACTACACCTTC.